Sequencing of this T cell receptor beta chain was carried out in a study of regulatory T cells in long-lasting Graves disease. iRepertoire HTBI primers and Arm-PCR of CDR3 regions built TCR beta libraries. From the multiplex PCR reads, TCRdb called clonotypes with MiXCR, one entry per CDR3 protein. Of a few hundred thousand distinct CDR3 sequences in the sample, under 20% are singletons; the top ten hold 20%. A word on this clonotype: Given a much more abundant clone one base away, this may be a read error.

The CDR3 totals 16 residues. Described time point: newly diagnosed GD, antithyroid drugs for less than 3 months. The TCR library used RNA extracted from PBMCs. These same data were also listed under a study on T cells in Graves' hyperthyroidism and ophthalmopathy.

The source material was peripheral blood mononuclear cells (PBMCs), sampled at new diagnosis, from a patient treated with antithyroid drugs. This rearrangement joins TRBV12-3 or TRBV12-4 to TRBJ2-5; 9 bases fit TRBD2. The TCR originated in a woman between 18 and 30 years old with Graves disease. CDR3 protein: CASNLGEREAEETQYF. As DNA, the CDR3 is TGTGCCAGCAATTTAGGGGAGCGGGAGGCCGAAGAGACCCAGTACTTC.